These 30 T cell receptor beta chains share one sample of origin, sequenced in a study of tumor and adjacent non-tumor tissue in lung cancer. No cell sorting was done before RNA was extracted from the tissue. A modified ARM-PCR protocol with three rounds of nested PCR amplified TCRbeta. TCRdb used MiXCR to reprocess the multiplex PCR reads, holding one entry per CDR3 protein. The sample carries some 93,000 distinct CDR3 sequences, about 70% recorded once. The sample taken for sequencing was lung tumor tissue. These TCRs come from a man aged 55 to 69 with non-small cell lung cancer.

Notes on this clonotype: Since a much larger clone is just one base distant, this may be a read error. The V and J genes are TRBV7-8 and TRBJ1-1; D may be TRBD1 (5 bases). The CDR3 spans 15 residues. Germline V gene lookup returns CDR1 SGHVS and CDR2 FQNEAQ. Trimming cost V 7 bases and J 1 base, with 16 bases left between them. The CDR3 loop is CASILLQAPNTEAFF. Written as DNA, the CDR3 is TGTGCCAGCATCCTCCTACAGGCTCCGAACACTGAAGCTTTCTTT.

This clonotype was seen at least ten times. The J gene is TRBJ1-2, the V gene TRBV7-9; D is ambiguous. Trimming shortened V by 5 bases and J by 4 bases, and 11 bases separated the two germline ends. This CDR3 has 13 residues. Germline assignment: CDR1 SEHNR and CDR2 FQNEAQ (reference sequence). CDR3 DNA sequence: TGTGCCAGCAGCGCCTCAGACGGCTATGGCTACACCTTC. As protein: CASSASDGYGYTF.

On this clonotype itself: A junction boundary mismatches the germline segment, possibly from a read error. The chain joins TRBV6-1 to TRBJ2-1; D is perhaps TRBD2 (6 bases). Germline V gives CDR1 MNHNS, CDR2 SASEGT. The CDR3 spans 16 residues. CDR3 sequence reads: CASNRPLARGYNEQFF. The CDR3 DNA reads TGTGCCAGCAACCGACCCCTAGCGAGGGGCTACAATGAGCAGTTCTTT.

With regard to this clonotype: A much more abundant neighbour one base away suggests this may be a read error. The rearrangement links TRBV28 to TRBJ2-7, with TRBD1 identical over 7 bases. CDR1 and CDR2 from the germline V gene are MDHEN and SYDVKM. There are 15 residues in the CDR3. CDR3 loop: CTSSQAKTGTYEQYF. CDR3 coding DNA: TGTACCAGCAGCCAAGCGAAGACAGGGACCTACGAGCAGTACTTC.

Details on this clonotype: The junction and the germline gene differ at one end; a read error may be behind it. This chain uses TRBV29-1 with TRBJ2-7; D unclear. The CDR3 sequence is 12 residues long. The germline gives CDR1 SQVTM, CDR2 ANQGSEA. CDR3 DNA: TGCAGCGTGACGGCGAACTCCTACGAGCAGTATTTC. It encodes CSVTANSYEQYF.

Of note for this clonotype: The junction departs from the called germline gene at one end, perhaps through a read error. The chain combines TRBV13 with TRBJ2-1, with 7 positions matching TRBD2. CDR3 size: 15 residues. The germline CDR1 and CDR2 sequences are PRHDT and FYEKMQ (reference sequence). The CDR3 is CASSLWGRAYSEQFF. The CDR3 region has the DNA TGCGCCAGCAGCTTATGGGGGAGGGCCTACAGTGAGCAGTTCTTC.

The V call is TRBV10-1, the J call TRBJ1-1, with TRBD1 as a possible D gene (5 bases). The CDR3 runs 13 residues. Germline CDR1 WNHNN, CDR2 SYGVQD (reference sequence). The CDR3 loop is CASELGTNTEAFF. Written as DNA, the CDR3 is TGCGCAAGCGAACTGGGGACGAACACTGAAGCTTTCTTT.

As for this clonotype: A read error is likely, as this CDR3 ends without the conserved phenylalanine or tryptophan. J is TRBJ2-1 and V is TRBV11-2, with D tentatively TRBD2 (6 bases). With 7 bases removed from V and 9 bases from J, the gap between germline ends came to 22 bases. Germline V gene data show CDR1 as SGHAT and CDR2 as FQNNGV. The CDR3 covers 15 residues. The CDR3, as DNA: TGTGCCAGCAACCGGCACCGGGGGATGAGGGGTGAGCAGTTCTTA. This sequence encodes CASNRHRGMRGEQFL.

This clonotype has at least ten counts. The V gene is TRBV12-3 or TRBV12-4, the J gene TRBJ2-7, with 9 bases identical to TRBD2. This CDR3 spans 14 amino acids. The junction had 4 bases not matched to a gene; V was cut back by 5 bases and J by 2 bases. This chain's CDR3 is CASSQTSGAYEQYF. As DNA, the CDR3 is TGTGCCAGCAGTCAGACTAGCGGAGCCTACGAGCAGTACTTC.

On this clonotype: This may be a read error: a much more frequent sequence differs by one nucleotide. This chain links TRBV10-2 with TRBJ2-3, with 11 bases aligning to TRBD2. The CDR3 contains 14 residues. Germline CDR1 WSHSY, CDR2 SAAADI. The J segment lost 5 bases and the V segment lost 8 bases, leaving 6 bases of the junction unmatched. DNA of the CDR3: TGCGCCAGCCTACTAGCGGGAGTCGGAGATACGCAGTATTTT. Its protein product is CASLLAGVGDTQYF.

This clonotype showed up just once. It may be a read error: a sequence one base away is much more abundant. This chain uses TRBV11-2 with TRBJ2-2; TRBD2 matches 7 bases. CDR1 SGHAT and CDR2 FQNNGV come from the germline V gene. With V trimmed by 6 bases and J by 7 bases, 11 bases remained unmatched. The CDR3 is 15 residues long. The CDR3 DNA is TGTGCCAGCAGGGAACCGGGACTAAGCATCGGGGAGCTGTTTTTT. This translates into CASREPGLSIGELFF.

As regards this clonotype: Relative to the germline gene, one junction end is altered; a read error may explain this. V usage is TRBV6-1 and J usage is TRBJ2-5; D may be TRBD2 (6 bases). The germline gives CDR1 MNHNS, CDR2 SASEGT. This CDR3 comprises 15 residues. CDR3 protein: CVSSEVFAARETRYF. In DNA form, the CDR3 reads TGTGTCAGCAGTGAAGTCTTTGCGGCCCGGGAGACCCGGTACTTC.

The J gene is TRBJ2-3, the V gene TRBV5-4; 10 nucleotides match TRBD1. TRBJ1-5 explains the end of the DNA better; the J call may be wrong. Looked up from germline, CDR1 is SGHNT and CDR2 is YYREEE (reference sequence). The CDR3 totals 18 residues. Here the CDR3 reads CVTGQGGTSGRGTDTQHF. In nucleotides, the CDR3 is TGTGTCACCGGACAGGGGGGGACTAGCGGGAGAGGGACAGATACGCAGCATTTT.

Points on this clonotype: The conserved phenylalanine or tryptophan normally closing the CDR3 is absent here, so this likely arose from a read error. The chain combines TRBV6-1 with TRBJ2-1, with D perhaps matching TRBD2 (5 bases). This CDR3 is built from 12 residues. The V gene's germline CDR1 is MNHNS and CDR2 SASEGT. This chain's CDR3 is CASKRGYSEQFS. CDR3 nucleotides: TGTGCCAGCAAGAGAGGGTACAGTGAGCAGTTCTCC.

The chain is built from TRBV19 and TRBJ1-1; no definite D call. Deletions cut 7 bases from V and 11 bases from J, with 14 bases between. The germline CDR1 and CDR2 sequences are LNHDA and SQIVND (reference sequence). This CDR3 contains 11 residues. The DNA of the CDR3 is TGTGCCAGTAATGACATGGGGTTTGCTTTCTTT. This translates into CASNDMGFAFF.

The gene calls are TRBV12-3 or TRBV12-4 and TRBJ1-2; D possibly corresponds to TRBD1 (5 bases). V lost 5 bases and J lost 10, with 23 bases in between. The CDR3 contains 15 residues. CDR3 sequence reads: CASSRETQGFDDYTF. The CDR3 region has the DNA TGTGCCAGCAGTCGGGAGACTCAGGGTTTCGATGACTACACCTTC.

In the case of this clonotype: Being one base from a much bigger clone, this may be a read error. The rearrangement uses TRBV5-1 and TRBJ1-5; a possible D gene is TRBD1 (5 bases). Germline-derived CDR1 and CDR2 are SGHRS and YFSETQ. This CDR3 is built from 15 residues. The CDR3 here is CASSLDGGLNQPRHF. For the CDR3, the DNA is TGCGCCAGCAGCTTGGATGGGGGTTTAAATCAGCCCCGGCATTTT.

V is TRBV11-1 and J is TRBJ2-5, with D possibly TRBD1 on 6 matching bases. Germline V gene lookup returns CDR1 SGHAT and CDR2 FQDESV (reference sequence). This CDR3 has 14 amino acids. Trimming left V 5 bases short and J 0 bases short, with 10 bases between. CDR3 sequence (DNA): TGTGCCAGCAGCCGGGACACGTACCAAGAGACCCAGTACTTC. Protein: CASSRDTYQETQYF.

V usage is TRBV2 and J usage is TRBJ1-3; D is uncertain. V was shortened by 8 bases and J by 2 bases, with 13 bases between the two germline ends. CDR1 is SNHLY, CDR2 FYNNEI, per germline. This CDR3 is built from 14 residues. CDR3 protein: CASGPSRAGNTIYF. CDR3 bases: TGTGCCAGCGGCCCCAGTCGGGCTGGAAACACCATATATTTT. Using reference TRBV2 and TRBJ1-3 for the parts outside the CDR3, the full variable domain is EPEVTQTPSHQVTQMGQEVILRCVPISNHLYFYWYRQILGQKVEFLVSFYNNEISEKSEIFDDQFSVERPDGSNFTLKIRSTKLEDSAMYFCASGPSRAGNTIYFGEGSWLTVV.

Only a few counts were recorded for this clonotype. The junction departs from the called germline gene at one end, perhaps through a read error. The rearrangement uses TRBV6-2 or TRBV6-3 and TRBJ1-6, with 8 nucleotides matching TRBD1. The germline CDR1 and CDR2 sequences are MNHEY and SVGEGT. This CDR3 is built from 11 residues. This CDR3 reads CASSYDRGIHF. For the CDR3, the DNA is TGTGCTAGCAGCTACGACAGGGGCATCCACTTT.

This chain joins TRBV14 and TRBJ2-7, with D possibly TRBD1 on 6 matching bases. The length of the CDR3 is 16 residues. The germline V gene has CDR1 SGHDN and CDR2 FVKESK. V gave up 1 base and J gave up 8 bases, with 21 bases separating them. As DNA, the CDR3 is TGTGCCAGCAGCCAAGTCCGAAACCCTACAGGGTACAAGCAGTACTTC. Amino acid sequence: CASSQVRNPTGYKQYF.

This clonotype turned up a few times. Being one base from a much bigger clone, this may be a read error. The chain uses TRBV12-5 and TRBJ2-5; a weak D match, TRBD2 (6 bases). The CDR3 sequence is 15 residues long. Germline assignment: CDR1 LGHNT and CDR2 FRNRAP. CDR3: CASGLPTSREDTLYF. The CDR3 DNA sequence: TGTGCTAGTGGTTTGCCCACTAGCAGGGAGGATACCCTGTACTTC.

On this clonotype itself: An end of the junction does not agree with germline; a read error may underlie this. This chain joins TRBV29-1 and TRBJ2-1, with 8 bases fitting TRBD1. The CDR3 runs 12 residues. Germline CDR1 and CDR2: SQVTM and ANQGSEA. The CDR3 region is CSGQGSHNEHFF. The CDR3 DNA reads as TGCAGTGGACAGGGCTCCCACAATGAGCACTTCTTC.

This clonotype was seen many times. This chain connects TRBV7-9 to TRBJ2-5, with a possible D match to TRBD1 (5 bases). Trimming removed 5 bases at V and 3 bases at J, with 16 bases between. The CDR3 is made up of 15 amino acids. Germline lookup yields CDR1 SEHNR and CDR2 FQNEAQ (reference sequence). The CDR3 sequence: CASSPTLGREETQYF. DNA for the CDR3: TGTGCCAGCAGCCCCACGTTGGGCAGGGAAGAGACCCAGTACTTC. The full variable domain, in which reference TRBV7-9 and TRBJ2-5 provide the parts outside the CDR3, is DTGVSQNPRHKITKRGQNVTFRCDPISEHNRLYWYRQTLGQGPEFLTYFQNEAQLEKSRLLSDRFSAERPKGSFSTLEIQRTEQGDSAMYLCASSPTLGREETQYFGPGTRLLVL.

This clonotype was detected ten times or more. The V and J genes are TRBV6-5 and TRBJ2-6, with D possibly called TRBD1 or TRBD2 (5 bases each). Trimming pared 0 bases from V and 0 bases from J, leaving 6 bases between. This CDR3 is built from 16 residues. Germline V gene sequence: CDR1 MNHEY, CDR2 SVGAGI. The CDR3: CASSYSGASGANVLTF. CDR3 in DNA: TGTGCCAGCAGTTACTCCGGGGCCTCTGGGGCCAACGTCCTGACTTTC.

On this clonotype: Its ends do not fully match the called genes, so a read error is possible. The J gene is TRBJ2-2, the V gene TRBV5-1, with D possibly TRBD1 on 7 matching bases. CDR1 SGHRS and CDR2 YFSETQ come from the germline V gene. CDR3 length: 14 residues. CDR3 in amino acids: CASSLTGDTGGLFF. The CDR3 nucleotides read TGCGCCAGCAGCTTGACAGGGGACACCGGGGGGCTGTTTTTT.

As to this clonotype: A much larger clonotype is one base distant, so this may be a read error. The rearrangement joins TRBV2 to TRBJ2-3; D is uncertain. The length of the CDR3 is 13 residues. Germline values: CDR1 SNHLY, CDR2 FYNNEI. For the CDR3, the DNA is TGTTCCAGCAGTGAGACCCGCACAGATACGCAGTATTTT. As protein: CSSSETRTDTQYF. Filled out from reference TRBV2 and TRBJ2-3, the complete variable domain reads EPEVTQTPSHQVTQMGQEVILRCVPISNHLYFYWYRQILGQKVEFLVSFYNNEISEKSEIFDDQFSVERPDGSNFTLKIRSTKLEDSAMYFCSSSETRTDTQYFGPGTRLTVL.

The V gene is TRBV28, the J gene TRBJ1-3, with D possibly TRBD1 on 6 matching bases. The CDR3 length is 14 residues. V was pared by 11 bases and J by 0 bases, with 14 bases between. CDR1 is MDHEN, CDR2 SYDVKM, per germline. CDR3 residues: CAEQGEDSGNTIYF. The CDR3, as DNA: TGTGCCGAACAGGGAGAGGACTCTGGAAACACCATATATTTT.

Regarding this clonotype: Because it lacks the conserved phenylalanine or tryptophan at the end, this CDR3 is likely a read error. The V gene is TRBV28, the J gene TRBJ2-1; D may be TRBD1 (6 bases). Trimming took 7 bases from V and 7 from J, leaving 11 bases between them. The germline gives CDR1 MDHEN, CDR2 SYDVKM. CDR3 length equals 12 residues. The CDR3 region has the DNA TGTGCCAGCACTCTCCAGGGGAATGAGCAGTTCCTC. Encoded protein: CASTLQGNEQFL.

This chain uses TRBV5-1 with TRBJ2-5; 7 bases match TRBD1. V shed 8 bases and J 7 bases; nucleotides not matched to a gene: 11. Germline CDR1 and CDR2: SGHRS and YFSETQ. This CDR3 is 13 amino acids long. The DNA for the CDR3 is TGCGCCAGTGTACCTACAGGGGAAGGGACCCAGTACTTC. Translated: CASVPTGEGTQYF.